This T cell receptor beta chain was sequenced in a study of T-cell reconstitution after alpha-beta-depleted transplantation in children (TCRdb year 2016). With respect to the entire study: Using TCR repertoire profiling, the study followed T-cell immune reconstitution in a quantitative way in children after TCRalphabeta/CD19-depleted allogeneic hematopoietic cell transplantation.

From the germline V gene (reference sequence), CDR1 is PRHDT and CDR2 is FYEKMQ. The cysteine opens and the phenylalanine closes a CDR3 of 16 amino acids. Solely the CDR3 DNA is kept, with 48 bases framed from the first base. At the junction V is shortened by 5 bases and J by 4 bases; bases outside the gene matches: 11. Library generation was performed with PCR. Sequencing used an Illumina HiSeq 2500. To normalize quantification of the TCRbeta repertoire, the TCR libraries were built with molecular barcoding that relied on unique molecular identifiers. TCRdb passed the public sequencing reads through fastp at Q25 and MiXCR, retaining productive beta sequences. Here each entry gathers all rows of one CDR3 protein and keeps the most common genes and DNA. The sample data list 450,000 to 600,000 distinct CDR3 sequences, and about 30% of these were observed just once. Around 2.3% of the sample rests with the top ten.

This clonotype was observed a handful of times. Its antigen target is currently unknown. No per-base quality is available; no much larger clone lies one base away. The TCR comes from a human donor who donated a stem cell graft to a child with aplastic anemia. Here the chain combines TRBV13 and TRBJ2-5, with 9 bases matching TRBD2. Here the sequenced sample was PBMCs from the stem cell graft donor, taken from the stem cell graft. The nucleotides are TGTGCCAGCAGCCCGTATAGCGGGAGTGGAGGAGAGACCCAGTACTTC. Its protein is CASSPYSGSGGETQYF.